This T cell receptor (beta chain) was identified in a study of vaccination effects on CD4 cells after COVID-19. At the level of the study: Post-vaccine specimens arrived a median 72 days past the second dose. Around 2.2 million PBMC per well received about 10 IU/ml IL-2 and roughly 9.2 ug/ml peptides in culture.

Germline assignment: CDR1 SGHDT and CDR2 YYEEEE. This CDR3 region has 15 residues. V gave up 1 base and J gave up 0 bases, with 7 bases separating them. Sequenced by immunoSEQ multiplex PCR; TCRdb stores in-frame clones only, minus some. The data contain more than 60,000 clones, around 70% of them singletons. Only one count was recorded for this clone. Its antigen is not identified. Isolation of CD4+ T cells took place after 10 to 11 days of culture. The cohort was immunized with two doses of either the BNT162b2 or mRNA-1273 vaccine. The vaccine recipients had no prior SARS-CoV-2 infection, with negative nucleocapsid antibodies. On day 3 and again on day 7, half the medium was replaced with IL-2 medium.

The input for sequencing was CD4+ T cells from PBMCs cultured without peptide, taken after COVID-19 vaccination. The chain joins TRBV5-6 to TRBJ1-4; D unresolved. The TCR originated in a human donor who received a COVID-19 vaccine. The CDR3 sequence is CASSLFGATNEKLFF. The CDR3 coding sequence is TGTGCCAGCAGCTTGTTCGGTGCAACTAATGAAAAACTGTTTTTT.